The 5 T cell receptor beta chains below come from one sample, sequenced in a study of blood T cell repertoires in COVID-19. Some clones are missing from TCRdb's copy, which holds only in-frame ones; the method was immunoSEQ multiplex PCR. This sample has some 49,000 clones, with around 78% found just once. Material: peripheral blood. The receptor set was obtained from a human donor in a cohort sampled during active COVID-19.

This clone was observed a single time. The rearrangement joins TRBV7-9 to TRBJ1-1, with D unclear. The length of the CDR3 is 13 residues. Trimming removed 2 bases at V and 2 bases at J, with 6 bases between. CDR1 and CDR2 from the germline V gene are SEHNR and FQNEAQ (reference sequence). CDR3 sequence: CASSLLANTEAFF. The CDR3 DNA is TGTGCCAGCAGCTTATTAGCCAACACTGAAGCTTTCTTT.

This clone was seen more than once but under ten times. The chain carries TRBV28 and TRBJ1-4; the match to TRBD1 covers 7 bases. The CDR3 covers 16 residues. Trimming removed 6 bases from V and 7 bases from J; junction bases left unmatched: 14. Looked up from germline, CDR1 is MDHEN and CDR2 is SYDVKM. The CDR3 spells CASRTLQGRRSEKLFF. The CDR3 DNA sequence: TGTGCCAGCAGAACTTTACAGGGGAGGAGGAGTGAAAAACTGTTTTTT.

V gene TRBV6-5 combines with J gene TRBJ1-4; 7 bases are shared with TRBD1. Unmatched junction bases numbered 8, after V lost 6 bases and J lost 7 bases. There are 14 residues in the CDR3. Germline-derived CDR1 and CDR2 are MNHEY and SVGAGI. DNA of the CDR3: TGTGCCAGCAGATCCAGGGGGGTGTCTGAAAAACTGTTTTTT. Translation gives CASRSRGVSEKLFF.

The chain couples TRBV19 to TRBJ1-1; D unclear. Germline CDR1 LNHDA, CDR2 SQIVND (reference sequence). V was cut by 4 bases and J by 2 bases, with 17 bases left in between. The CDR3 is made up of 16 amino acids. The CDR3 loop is CASSKTGDIRNTEAFF. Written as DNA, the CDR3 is TGTGCCAGTAGTAAGACCGGGGATATAAGAAACACTGAAGCTTTCTTT.

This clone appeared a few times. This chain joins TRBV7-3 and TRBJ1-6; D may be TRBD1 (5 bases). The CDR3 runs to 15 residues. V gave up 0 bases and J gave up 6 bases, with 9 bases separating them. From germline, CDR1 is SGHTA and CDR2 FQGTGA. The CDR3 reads CASSLTFQGNSPLHF. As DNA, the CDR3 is TGTGCCAGCAGCTTAACGTTCCAGGGTAATTCACCCCTCCACTTT.